Below, one T cell receptor (beta chain) is given with its context. The target antigen is unknown. A single record per CDR3 protein comes from TCRdb applying MiXCR to the RT-PCR reads. The sample has over 650,000 distinct CDR3 sequences, approximately 17% seen once; the top ten hold approximately 10%. The sample belongs to a study of response to subunit inactivated influenza vaccine. Findings and caveats of the study: Researchers suggested that each seasonal influenza vaccination recruits few new T cells.

Germline lookup yields CDR1 DFQATT and CDR2 SNEGSKA (reference sequence). The CDR3 sequence is 11 residues long. The chain links TRBV20-1 to TRBJ2-5; D remains ambiguous. This TCR was recovered from a man between 45 and 60 years old who received an inactivated influenza vaccine. Sample: PBMCs from blood, taken 4 to 6 days after vaccination. In DNA, the CDR3 is TGCAGCGGCACATTGGGCGAGACCCAGTACTTC. It encodes CSGTLGETQYF.